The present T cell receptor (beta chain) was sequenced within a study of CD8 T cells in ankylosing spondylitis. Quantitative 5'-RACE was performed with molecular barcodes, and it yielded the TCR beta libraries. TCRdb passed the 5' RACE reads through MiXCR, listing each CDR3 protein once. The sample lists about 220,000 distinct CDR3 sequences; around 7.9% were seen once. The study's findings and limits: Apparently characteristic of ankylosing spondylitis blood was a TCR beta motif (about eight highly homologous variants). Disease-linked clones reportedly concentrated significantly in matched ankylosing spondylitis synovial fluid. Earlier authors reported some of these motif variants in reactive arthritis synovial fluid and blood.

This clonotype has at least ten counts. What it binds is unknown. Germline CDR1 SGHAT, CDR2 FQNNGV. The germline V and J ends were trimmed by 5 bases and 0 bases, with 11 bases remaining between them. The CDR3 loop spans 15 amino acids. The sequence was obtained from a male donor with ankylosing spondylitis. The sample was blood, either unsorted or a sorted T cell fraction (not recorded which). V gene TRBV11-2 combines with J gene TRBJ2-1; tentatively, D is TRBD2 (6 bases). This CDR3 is CASSPDYLSYNEQFF. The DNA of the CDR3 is TGTGCCAGCAGCCCGGACTATCTCTCCTACAATGAGCAGTTCTTC.